What follows are 30 T cell receptor beta chains derived from one specimen sequenced in a study of cytomegalovirus exposure and HLA in healthy donors. Use of 60 Vbeta and 13 Jbeta primers characterized the PCR. The method was immunoSEQ multiplex PCR; TCRdb's version includes in-frame clones alone and lacks a portion of them. The sample gives some 120,000 clones, about three quarters of which show up once; approximately 3.6% is in the top ten. The sample was PBMCs. These receptor sequences come from a man between 25 and 39 years old in good health and CMV-seronegative.

The CDR3 coding sequence is TGTGCCAGCAGCTTACGACGGGAGGGCCAGAACTACGAGCAGTACTTC. Amino acids: CASSLRREGQNYEQYF. The J gene is TRBJ2-7, the V gene TRBV7-9; 8 bases fit TRBD2. The junction had 9 bases not matched to a gene; V was cut back by 2 bases and J by 3 bases. This CDR3 spans 16 amino acids. Germline V CDR1 and CDR2: SEHNR, FQNEAQ (reference sequence).

The chain employs TRBV18 and TRBJ1-5; TRBD1 matches at 8 bases. The CDR3 is 15 amino acids. J was trimmed by 6 bases and V by 4 bases; bases with no gene match: 8. Germline CDR1 KGHSH, CDR2 LQKENI. The CDR3 spells CASSLPDRVGQPQHF. Here the CDR3 DNA reads TGTGCCAGCTCACTCCCGGACAGGGTGGGTCAGCCCCAGCATTTT.

The J gene is TRBJ2-7, the V gene TRBV5-6; 11 bases are a match to TRBD2. Germline CDR1 is SGHDT and CDR2 is YYEEEE. This CDR3 region has 16 residues. V dropped 5 bases and J dropped 0; count of bases not matched to a gene: 7. CDR3 coding DNA: TGTGCCAGCAGTTATGGGACTAGCGGTTACTCCTACGAGCAGTACTTC. Translated: CASSYGTSGYSYEQYF.

V and J are TRBV10-3 and TRBJ2-1; 7 bases agree with TRBD2. Germline V CDR1 and CDR2: ENHRY, SYGVKD. The CDR3 is 15 residues long. V gave up 4 bases and J gave up 0 bases; unmatched junction bases: 3. This CDR3 reads CAISAGLSSYNEQFF. The DNA of the CDR3 is TGTGCCATCAGTGCGGGACTAAGCTCCTACAATGAGCAGTTCTTC.

The chain employs TRBV5-1 and TRBJ2-1, with 8 bases fitting TRBD1. Germline V gene lookup returns CDR1 SGHRS and CDR2 YFSETQ. Trimming took 3 bases from V and 4 from J; bases not matched to a gene: 9. The CDR3 sequence is 16 residues long. The CDR3 DNA reads TGCGCCAGCAGCTCGTCAGGACAGGGTACTTACAATGAGCAGTTCTTC. Protein sequence: CASSSSGQGTYNEQFF. Complete variable domain (other parts from reference TRBV5-1 and TRBJ2-1): KAGVTQTPRYLIKTRGQQVTLSCSPISGHRSVSWYQQTPGQGLQFLFEYFSETQRNKGNFPGRFSGRQFSNSRSEMNVSTLELGDSALYLCASSSSGQGTYNEQFFGPGTRLTVL.

The chain couples TRBV5-4 to TRBJ2-7; D is possibly TRBD1 (5 bases). The CDR3 extends over 14 amino acids. V lost 3 bases and J 3 bases, leaving 13 bases between the germline ends. The V gene's germline CDR1 is SGHNT and CDR2 YYREEE (reference sequence). DNA of the CDR3: TGTGCCAGCAGCTCCGATTTGCAGGGCTACGAGCAGTACTTC. Its translation is CASSSDLQGYEQYF.

CDR3 in amino acids: CASSIQSDGLGGRETQYF. The CDR3, as DNA: TGTGCCAGTAGTATACAGAGCGACGGACTAGGGGGGCGAGAGACCCAGTACTTC. The rearrangement joins TRBV19 to TRBJ2-5; TRBD2 might be the D (7 bases). The CDR3 has 18 amino acids. Germline lookup yields CDR1 LNHDA and CDR2 SQIVND (reference sequence). V shed 2 bases and J shed 4 bases, with 23 bases lying between them.

The rearrangement joins TRBV5-1 to TRBJ1-5; 10 bases align to TRBD1. The CDR3 totals 15 residues. CDR1 SGHRS and CDR2 YFSETQ come from the germline V gene. The V segment lost 0 bases and the J segment 6 bases; nucleotides outside the gene matches: 3. For the CDR3, the DNA is TGCGCCAGCAGCTTGGGACAGGGGGCAGGTCAGCCCCAGCATTTT. It is translated as CASSLGQGAGQPQHF.

The rearrangement uses TRBV28 and TRBJ1-5, with TRBD1 matching over 7 bases. J lost 2 bases, V lost 4 bases, and 14 bases had no gene match. Germline V gives CDR1 MDHEN, CDR2 SYDVKM. The CDR3 totals 18 residues. In DNA, the CDR3 is TGTGCCAGCAGTTACCCCATGACAGGGCGTATGGGCAATCAGCCCCAGCATTTT. This translates into CASSYPMTGRMGNQPQHF.

This chain connects TRBV9 to TRBJ1-2; 9 bases match TRBD1. J gave up 1 base and V 0 bases, and 1 base lay outside the gene matches. This CDR3 is built from 15 residues. CDR1 and CDR2 from the germline V gene are SGDLS and YYNGEE. The CDR3 sequence is CASSVGGQGNYGYTF. CDR3 nucleotide sequence: TGTGCCAGCAGCGTAGGGGGACAGGGTAACTATGGCTACACCTTC.

This chain joins TRBV5-1 and TRBJ2-1; 11 nucleotides line up with TRBD2. The CDR3 covers 16 residues. Trimming cost V 1 base and J 3 bases; bases outside gene matches: 3. Germline values: CDR1 SGHRS, CDR2 YFSETQ. The CDR3 here is CASSLRLAGNYNEQFF. The CDR3 DNA reads as TGCGCCAGCAGCTTGCGACTAGCGGGAAACTACAATGAGCAGTTCTTC.

V usage is TRBV11-3 and J usage is TRBJ2-5; a possible D gene is TRBD2 (5 bases). V shed 5 bases and J shed 11 bases, with 18 bases lying between them. Per the germline V gene, CDR1 is SGHNT and CDR2 is YENEEA. The CDR3 has 13 amino acids. The CDR3 sequence is CASSLRRSGEQYF. In DNA, the CDR3 is TGTGCCAGCAGCCTCCGACGGTCCGGGGAGCAGTACTTC.

The chain recombines TRBV14 with TRBJ1-2; unclear D gene. CDR3 length: 15 residues. The V and J ends lost 2 bases and 3 bases respectively, with 13 bases between them. Germline lookup yields CDR1 SGHDN and CDR2 FVKESK. CDR3 in amino acids: CASSQLGPSDYGYTF. The CDR3 region has the DNA TGTGCCAGCAGCCAACTTGGGCCTTCCGACTATGGCTACACCTTC.

This rearrangement joins TRBV28 to TRBJ1-5; tentatively, D is TRBD1 (5 bases). Germline lookup yields CDR1 MDHEN and CDR2 SYDVKM. CDR3 length: 16 amino acids. The ends were cut back, 5 bases at V and 4 bases at J, with 18 bases in the middle. The CDR3 loop reads CASSLHGRVANQPQHF. The DNA of the CDR3 is TGTGCCAGCAGTCTTCACGGCAGGGTAGCAAATCAGCCCCAGCATTTT.

The CDR3 sequence: CASSEENSGVNEQFF. The CDR3 nucleotides are TGCGCCAGCAGTGAGGAAAATAGCGGGGTGAATGAGCAGTTCTTC. The rearrangement links TRBV10-1 to TRBJ2-1, with TRBD2 matching 8 bases. With V trimmed by 2 bases and J by 7 bases, 7 bases remained unmatched. This CDR3 spans 15 amino acids. CDR1 and CDR2 (germline): WNHNN, SYGVQD (reference sequence).

The chain combines TRBV7-9 with TRBJ1-3; D is ambiguous. Germline CDR1 and CDR2: SEHNR and FQNEAQ (reference sequence). The CDR3 has 15 residues. Trimming took off 1 base at V and 3 bases at J, with 10 bases between the two ends. The CDR3 here is CASSLVPDYGNTIYF. The CDR3 DNA is TGTGCCAGCAGCTTAGTTCCAGACTATGGAAACACCATATATTTT.

The V call is TRBV4-2, the J call TRBJ2-7; D is perhaps TRBD1 (6 bases). Trimming shortened V by 0 bases and J by 0 bases, and 18 bases separated the two germline ends. The CDR3 contains 18 residues. CDR1 is LGHNA and CDR2 is YNFKEQ in the germline V gene. CDR3 DNA: TGTGCCAGCAGCCAAGATCCCCCAGGGGTCCTTAACTCCTACGAGCAGTACTTC. Protein product: CASSQDPPGVLNSYEQYF.

The V gene is TRBV6-1, the J gene TRBJ2-6; D remains unclear. Germline V gene sequence: CDR1 MNHNS, CDR2 SASEGT. Between the trimmed V and J ends, which lost 7 bases and 0 bases, there was a span of 4 bases. The CDR3 has 13 amino acids. In DNA form, the CDR3 reads TGTGCCAGCATTATCTCTGGGGCCAACGTCCTGACTTTC. Its protein product is CASIISGANVLTF.

This clone was counted between two and nine times. The chain has TRBV6-1 and TRBJ2-7; D is perhaps TRBD1 (6 bases). Germline values: CDR1 MNHNS, CDR2 SASEGT. The CDR3 sequence is 12 residues long. V lost 6 bases to trimming and J lost 7 bases, with 13 bases between them. This CDR3 is CASSQTTGEQYF. The CDR3 DNA follows: TGTGCCAGCAGCCAAACGACAGGAGAGCAGTACTTC.

The chain joins TRBV6-1 to TRBJ2-1; D is possibly TRBD2 (6 bases). Germline values: CDR1 MNHNS, CDR2 SASEGT. The CDR3 runs 16 residues. The V gene lost 4 bases and the J gene lost 0 bases, with 13 bases spanning the gap. Here the CDR3 reads CASSGLARSSYNEQFF. The CDR3 DNA reads TGTGCCAGCAGTGGTCTAGCGAGGAGCTCCTACAATGAGCAGTTCTTC.

This clone was found a few times. V usage is TRBV7-9 and J usage is TRBJ2-1; 8 nucleotides match TRBD1. The V gene's germline CDR1 is SEHNR and CDR2 FQNEAQ (reference sequence). CDR3 length: 16 residues. V gave up 1 base and J gave up 9 bases; unmatched junction bases: 11. The CDR3 DNA reads TGTGCCAGCAGCTTAGAACATAGGACAGGGATTGGTGAGCAGTTCTTC. This encodes CASSLEHRTGIGEQFF.

The V gene is TRBV9, the J gene TRBJ2-1; TRBD2 agrees at 15 bases. This CDR3 is 20 amino acids long. CDR1 is SGDLS and CDR2 is YYNGEE in the germline V gene. V shed 5 bases, J shed 6 bases, and the junction held 18 bases outside the gene matches. CDR3 nucleotides: TGTGCCAGCAGTTCCGGGCGGACTAGCGGGGGGGCCCCTTGGCTCAATGAGCAGTTCTTC. It yields the protein CASSSGRTSGGAPWLNEQFF.

The rearrangement joins TRBV27 to TRBJ2-4; D gene ambiguous. V lost 6 bases and J lost 1, with 16 bases in between. CDR1 and CDR2 (germline): MNHEY, SMNVEV (reference sequence). The CDR3 is 16 amino acids. The CDR3 here is CASSHPPAAAKNIQYF. The CDR3 DNA sequence: TGTGCCAGCAGCCATCCCCCCGCGGCTGCCAAAAACATTCAGTACTTC.

The V call is TRBV18, the J call TRBJ2-5; no firm D call. The J call is in doubt because the DNA end fits TRBJ2-7 better. The CDR3 is made up of 17 amino acids. Germline values: CDR1 KGHSH, CDR2 LQKENI. DNA of the CDR3: TGTGCCAGCTCTACGCGGAGCTTTGGTGGTAGAGCCTACGAGCAGTACTTC. This sequence encodes CASSTRSFGGRAYEQYF.

The rearrangement uses TRBV28 and TRBJ1-2; D may be TRBD1 (6 bases). V lost 3 bases, J lost 4 bases, and 12 bases lay in between. The germline V gene encodes CDR1 MDHEN and CDR2 SYDVKM. CDR3 length: 14 amino acids. This chain's CDR3 is CASSLYRDVYGYTF. CDR3 DNA sequence: TGTGCCAGCAGTTTGTACAGGGACGTCTATGGCTACACCTTC.

This chain connects TRBV1 to TRBJ2-3; the table's D call of TRBD2 was not tested on the DNA. TRBV1 constitutes a pseudogene. This CDR3 is built from 17 residues. The CDR3 sequence is CTSSQSALDPRGDTQYF. CDR3 coding DNA: TGCACCAGCAGCCAATCCGCTCTAGATCCTCGCGGAGATACGCAGTATTTT.

Of note for this clone: Relative to the germline gene, one junction end is altered; a read error may explain this. CDR3 nucleotides: TGCGCCAGCACCTTGGGATCTAGCGGATTCTACAATGAGCAGTTCTTC. Encoded protein: CASTLGSSGFYNEQFF. The rearrangement uses TRBV5-1 and TRBJ2-1; 7 bases are shared with TRBD2. The CDR3 has 16 residues. Germline-derived CDR1 and CDR2 are SGHRS and YFSETQ.

V and J are TRBV28 and TRBJ1-1; TRBD1 matches at 7 bases. Losses at the gene ends were 2 bases for V and 4 bases for J; bases not matched to a gene: 7. Germline CDR1 MDHEN, CDR2 SYDVKM. This CDR3 comprises 15 residues. Here the CDR3 DNA reads TGTGCCAGCAGTTTACAGGGGGTGGTGGGCACTGAAGCTTTCTTT. This encodes CASSLQGVVGTEAFF. Using reference TRBV28 and TRBJ1-1 for the parts outside the CDR3, the full variable domain is DVKVTQSSRYLVKRTGEKVFLECVQDMDHENMFWYRQDPGLGLRLIYFSYDVKMKEKGDIPEGYSVSREKKERFSLILESASTNQTSMYLCASSLQGVVGTEAFFGQGTRLTVV.

This chain uses TRBV6-5 with TRBJ1-2; TRBD1 might be the D (5 bases). V was pared by 0 bases and J by 3 bases, with 11 bases between. In germline, CDR1 is MNHEY, CDR2 SVGAGI. The CDR3 sequence is 15 residues long. The CDR3 DNA reads TGTGCCAGCAGTTACTCTTGGGCGACAGACTATGGCTACACCTTC. It codes for CASSYSWATDYGYTF.

This chain links TRBV7-2 with TRBJ2-7; TRBD2 is a possible D gene (6 bases). Germline V CDR1 and CDR2: SGHTA, FQGNSA. The CDR3 is 13 residues long. Trimming shortened V by 5 bases and J by 11 bases, and 19 bases separated the two germline ends. The CDR3 DNA follows: TGTGCCAGCAGCCTTACTCGACAGACGGGGGAGTACTTC. This gives the protein CASSLTRQTGEYF.